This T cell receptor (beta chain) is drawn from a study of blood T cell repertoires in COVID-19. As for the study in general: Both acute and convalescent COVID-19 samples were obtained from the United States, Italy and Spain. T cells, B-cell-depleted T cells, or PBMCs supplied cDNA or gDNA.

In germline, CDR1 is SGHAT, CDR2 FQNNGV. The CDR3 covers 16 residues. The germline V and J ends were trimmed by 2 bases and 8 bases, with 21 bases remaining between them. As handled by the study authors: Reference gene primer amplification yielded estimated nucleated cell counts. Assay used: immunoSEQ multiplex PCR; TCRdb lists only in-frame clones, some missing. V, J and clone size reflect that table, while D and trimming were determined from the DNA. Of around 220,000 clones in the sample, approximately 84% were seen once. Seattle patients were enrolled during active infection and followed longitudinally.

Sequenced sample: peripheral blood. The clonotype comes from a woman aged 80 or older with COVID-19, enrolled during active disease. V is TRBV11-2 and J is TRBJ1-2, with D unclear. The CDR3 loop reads CASSLSSGIAPEGYTF. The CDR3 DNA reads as TGTGCCAGCAGCTTATCATCCGGGATAGCCCCCGAGGGCTACACCTTC.